The 25 T cell receptor beta chains below come from one sample, sequenced in a study of T cells in Graves' hyperthyroidism and ophthalmopathy. From RNA transcripts, TCR beta CDR3 regions were amplified. The TCR CDR3 was amplified in a first-round RT-PCR using the HTBI primer set. TCRdb recomputed calls from the multiplex PCR reads with MiXCR, one row per CDR3 protein. The data contain approximately 400,000 distinct CDR3 sequences, less than 20% of them singletons. Material for sequencing was blood. The receptors come from a woman under 30 with Graves' hyperthyroidism.

This clonotype was counted at least ten times. V usage is TRBV20-1 and J usage is TRBJ1-5; unclear D gene. Germline CDR1 reads DFQATT; CDR2 reads SNEGSKA (reference sequence). There are 13 residues in the CDR3. The germline V and J ends were trimmed by 3 bases and 3 bases, with 9 bases remaining between them. CDR3: CSASTGNNQPQHF. The CDR3 DNA follows: TGCAGTGCTAGTACCGGGAACAATCAGCCCCAGCATTTT.

This chain uses TRBV7-3 with TRBJ1-5; the D is unclear. V shed 5 bases and J shed 4 bases, with 18 bases lying between them. The CDR3 has 16 amino acids. Germline-derived CDR1 and CDR2 are SGHTA and FQGTGA. Here the CDR3 reads CASSPGTEKRNQPQHF. CDR3 in DNA: TGTGCCAGCAGCCCAGGTACGGAGAAAAGGAATCAGCCCCAGCATTTT.

Concerning this clonotype: A much bigger clone sits one base away, suggesting this may be a read error. The chain joins TRBV9 to TRBJ2-3; tentative D call: TRBD1 (5 bases). Trimming cost V 0 bases and J 6 bases, with 11 bases left between them. The CDR3 totals 14 residues. Germline-derived CDR1 and CDR2 are SGDLS and YYNGEE. This chain's CDR3 is CASSVVGAADTQYF. The DNA of the CDR3 is TGTGCCAGCAGCGTAGTAGGGGCAGCGGATACGCAGTATTTT.

The rearrangement uses TRBV5-8 and TRBJ1-1, with 7 bases aligning to TRBD1. This CDR3 comprises 15 residues. After removal of 4 bases from V and 0 bases from J, the junction contained 6 bases not matched to a gene. The germline V gene encodes CDR1 SGHTS and CDR2 YDEGEE. This chain's CDR3 is CASSVQGVMNTEAFF. CDR3 DNA sequence: TGTGCCAGCAGCGTCCAGGGGGTGATGAACACTGAAGCTTTCTTT.

The chain combines TRBV3-1 with TRBJ2-3; 15 nucleotides align to TRBD2. Germline-derived CDR1 and CDR2 are LGHDT and YNNKEL (reference sequence). J gave up 9 bases and V 1 base, and 5 bases lay outside the gene matches. The CDR3 length is 16 residues. The CDR3 DNA reads TGTGCCAGCAGCCAAGGGACTAGCGGGAGGGCCGAAACGCAGTATTTT. Protein product: CASSQGTSGRAETQYF.

CDR3 DNA sequence: TGCGCCAGCAGCGCTGGACAGGGAAGGGGTGAAAAACTGTTTTTT. This codes for CASSAGQGRGEKLFF. The chain carries TRBV5-1 and TRBJ1-4; 8 bases map to TRBD1. CDR3 size: 15 residues. Germline V lookup: CDR1 SGHRS, CDR2 YFSETQ. The ends lost 4 bases at V and 7 bases at J; junction bases unmatched: 9. The whole variable domain, filled in from reference TRBV5-1 and TRBJ1-4, reads KAGVTQTPRYLIKTRGQQVTLSCSPISGHRSVSWYQQTPGQGLQFLFEYFSETQRNKGNFPGRFSGRQFSNSRSEMNVSTLELGDSALYLCASSAGQGRGEKLFFGSGTQLSVL.

To note about this clonotype: The junction departs from germline at one end; a sequencing error may be responsible. The chain has TRBV7-2 and TRBJ2-4; unclear D gene. From germline, CDR1 is SGHTA and CDR2 FQGNSA. The CDR3 extends over 17 amino acids. CDR3 sequence: CASTEPGVELAKNIQYF. CDR3 nucleotide sequence: TGTGCCAGCACCGAACCCGGAGTCGAATTAGCCAAAAACATCCAGTACTTC. Full variable domain (missing parts from reference TRBV7-2 and TRBJ2-4): GAGVSQSPSNKVTEKGKDVELRCDPISGHTALYWYRQSLGQGLEFLIYFQGNSAPDKSGLPSDRFSAERTGGSVSTLTIQRTQQEDSAVYLCASTEPGVELAKNIQYFGAGTRLSVL.

This clonotype was seen a few times. The V gene is TRBV12-3 or TRBV12-4, the J gene TRBJ1-1; D perhaps matches TRBD1 (5 bases). The CDR3 contains 16 residues. The V gene lost 7 bases and the J gene lost 5 bases, with 23 bases spanning the gap. The CDR3 DNA reads TGTGCCAGCATCAAGACAGCCCCTTATCGGAAAACTGAAGCTTTCTTT. Translation: CASIKTAPYRKTEAFF.

This clonotype occurred many times. The chain links TRBV18 to TRBJ2-1, with TRBD1 identical over 9 bases. Trimming removed 3 bases from V and 6 bases from J; junction bases left unmatched: 6. This CDR3 has 15 residues. Per the germline V gene, CDR1 is KGHSH and CDR2 is LQKENI. CDR3 bases: TGTGCCAGCTCACCTCCCCGGGACAGGGTCAATGAGCAGTTCTTC. This codes for CASSPPRDRVNEQFF. Full variable domain (outside the CDR3, taken from reference TRBV18 and TRBJ2-1): NAGVMQNPRHLVRRRGQEARLRCSPMKGHSHVYWYRQLPEEGLKFMVYLQKENIIDESGMPKERFSAEFPKEGPSILRIQQVVRGDSAAYFCASSPPRDRVNEQFFGPGTRLTVL.

This clonotype was observed a few times. The chain combines TRBV15 with TRBJ1-1; 7 bases align to TRBD1. This CDR3 comprises 15 residues. The V gene end was trimmed by 4 bases and the J gene end by 6 bases; junction bases not matched to a gene: 11. Germline CDR1 is LNHNV and CDR2 is YYDKDF (reference sequence). The CDR3 bases are TGTGCCACCAGCATTGGGCCAGGGGGGGCCCCTGAAGCTTTCTTT. Amino acids: CATSIGPGGAPEAFF.

This clonotype was found once. The genes are TRBV11-2 and TRBJ2-7, with D possibly called TRBD1 or TRBD2 (6 bases each). CDR1 and CDR2 (germline): SGHAT, FQNNGV. The CDR3 runs 13 residues. Between the trimmed V and J ends, which lost 5 bases and 9 bases, there was a span of 17 bases. The DNA of the CDR3 is TGTGCCAGCAGCCGACTGGGGGGCATGGGGCAGTACTTC. It is translated as CASSRLGGMGQYF.

This clonotype was recorded at least ten times. The V call is TRBV28, the J call TRBJ1-5, with D hard to call. Deletions cut 8 bases from V and 3 bases from J, with 14 bases between. Germline V gives CDR1 MDHEN, CDR2 SYDVKM. The CDR3 is 14 residues long. DNA of the CDR3: TGTGCCAGCGCCCCGGGCCAGGTCAATCAGCCCCAGCATTTT. It encodes CASAPGQVNQPQHF.

This clonotype was counted only a few times. The chain is built from TRBV27 and TRBJ2-3, with 11 bases matching TRBD2. The CDR3 extends over 15 amino acids. The germline gives CDR1 MNHEY, CDR2 SMNVEV (reference sequence). The ends lost 3 bases at V and 7 bases at J; junction bases unmatched: 6. The CDR3 region is CASSFDSGRANTQYF. The CDR3 bases are TGTGCCAGCAGTTTCGATAGCGGGAGGGCTAATACGCAGTATTTT.

The V call is TRBV9, the J call TRBJ2-4, with D unresolved. The CDR3 runs 14 residues. The ends were cut back, 0 bases at V and 3 bases at J, with 7 bases in the middle. The germline gives CDR1 SGDLS, CDR2 YYNGEE. CDR3 in DNA: TGTGCCAGCAGCGTAGAACCAAGCAAAAACATTCAGTACTTC. It yields the protein CASSVEPSKNIQYF.

This sequence joins TRBV6-2 or TRBV6-3 and TRBJ2-5; D possibly matches TRBD1 or TRBD2 (5 bases each). The CDR3 loop spans 15 amino acids. Trimming took off 7 bases at V and 3 bases at J, with 18 bases between the two ends. Germline-derived CDR1 and CDR2 are MNHEY and SVGEGT. CDR3 DNA sequence: TGTGCCAGCACCCCCGAGGGGCTGATCGAAGAGACCCAGTACTTC. Translating it yields CASTPEGLIEETQYF.

In this sample, this clonotype turned up many times. CDR3 sequence (DNA): TGTGCCAGCAGTTTTATCGGGACCTACGAGCAGTACTTC. It encodes CASSFIGTYEQYF. The gene calls are TRBV28 and TRBJ2-7, with D tentatively TRBD2 (5 bases). CDR3 length: 13 amino acids. Trimming removed 3 bases at V and 2 bases at J, with 8 bases between. Germline-derived CDR1 and CDR2 are MDHEN and SYDVKM.

For this clonotype: A single base separates this from a much larger clone, so it may be a read error. Because the CDR3 is missing its conserved closing phenylalanine or tryptophan, this is likely a read error. The V call is TRBV20-1, the J call TRBJ2-5, with D perhaps matching TRBD1 (6 bases). Germline CDR1 DFQATT, CDR2 SNEGSKA (reference sequence). Trimming stripped 0 bases from V and 5 bases from J, with 13 bases between. This CDR3 spans 14 amino acids. The chain's CDR3 is CSARDLGRGETQYL. As DNA, the CDR3 is TGCAGTGCTAGAGATCTAGGCAGGGGTGAGACCCAGTACCTC.

This clonotype came up a few times. The chain couples TRBV7-9 to TRBJ2-3; TRBD1 or TRBD2 may be the D gene (5 bases each). The germline V and J ends were trimmed by 5 bases and 3 bases, with 18 bases remaining between them. The germline CDR1 and CDR2 sequences are SEHNR and FQNEAQ (reference sequence). This CDR3 region has 16 residues. CDR3 sequence: CASSLRTGRSTDTQYF. CDR3 nucleotide sequence: TGTGCCAGCAGCCTCCGGACGGGGCGGAGTACAGATACGCAGTATTTT. The full variable domain, rest sourced from reference TRBV7-9 and TRBJ2-3, is DTGVSQNPRHKITKRGQNVTFRCDPISEHNRLYWYRQTLGQGPEFLTYFQNEAQLEKSRLLSDRFSAERPKGSFSTLEIQRTEQGDSAMYLCASSLRTGRSTDTQYFGPGTRLTVL.

This clonotype has at least ten counts. The chain couples TRBV13 to TRBJ2-1; no clear D gene. This CDR3 comprises 15 residues. V lost 5 bases and J 0 bases, leaving 11 bases between the germline ends. Germline assignment: CDR1 PRHDT and CDR2 FYEKMQ (reference sequence). As DNA, the CDR3 is TGTGCCAGCAGCCCCGGACGTAGCTCCTACAATGAGCAGTTCTTC. Amino acids: CASSPGRSSYNEQFF.

CDR3 region: CASSLTGTGNNQPQHF. The DNA for the CDR3 is TGTGCCAGCAGCTTAACCGGGACAGGGAACAATCAGCCCCAGCATTTT. This chain links TRBV5-6 with TRBJ1-5; 9 positions agree with TRBD1. The CDR3 totals 16 residues. Germline-derived CDR1 and CDR2 are SGHDT and YYEEEE. J was trimmed by 3 bases and V by 2 bases; bases with no gene match: 6.

This clonotype was detected many times. V is TRBV6-2 or TRBV6-3 and J is TRBJ2-7; 7 nucleotides agree with TRBD1. V was pared by 2 bases and J by 6 bases, with 10 bases of the junction left unmatched. The CDR3 contains 15 residues. CDR1 and CDR2 (germline): MNHEY, SVGEGT. CDR3 amino acids: CASSYARLQGTEQYF. CDR3 in DNA: TGTGCCAGCAGTTACGCCAGACTACAGGGGACCGAGCAGTACTTC.

This sequence joins TRBV5-1 and TRBJ1-1; 9 bases fit TRBD1. Germline V gene lookup returns CDR1 SGHRS and CDR2 YFSETQ. Trimming at V came to 4 bases and at J to 0 bases, leaving 4 bases not matched to a gene. The CDR3 runs 15 residues. The CDR3 region has the DNA TGCGCCAGCAGCCGGGGGACAGGGATGAACACTGAAGCTTTCTTT. Translating gives CASSRGTGMNTEAFF.

The chain carries TRBV11-2 and TRBJ2-2; D gene ambiguous. The V gene lost 4 bases and the J gene lost 1 base, with 7 bases spanning the gap. The germline CDR1 and CDR2 sequences are SGHAT and FQNNGV. CDR3 length equals 14 residues. The CDR3 here is CASSYNRNTGELFF. CDR3 DNA: TGTGCCAGCAGCTATAACAGGAACACCGGGGAGCTGTTTTTT.

This clonotype was observed a handful of times. J is TRBJ2-7 and V is TRBV19; D may correspond to TRBD1 or TRBD2 (5 bases each). CDR1 is LNHDA and CDR2 is SQIVND in the germline V gene (reference sequence). V shed 4 bases and J shed 7 bases, with 17 bases lying between them. The CDR3 is 14 amino acids. The CDR3 bases are TGTGCCAGTAGTAGCTCGGGACCGGCGAGGGAGCAGTACTTC. Translation: CASSSSGPAREQYF.

In regard to this clonotype: A read error may produce the germline difference seen at one junction end. The J gene is TRBJ1-4, the V gene TRBV4-1, with D hard to call. CDR3 size: 16 residues. Germline values: CDR1 MGHRA, CDR2 YSYEKL. CDR3 residues: CANSQDGSAADVKLFF. The CDR3 DNA follows: TGCGCCAACAGCCAAGATGGGTCGGCAGCCGACGTAAAACTGTTTTTT.